Listed below are T cell receptor beta chains from one sample, sequenced in a study of blood T cell repertoires in COVID-19. Assay used: immunoSEQ multiplex PCR; TCRdb lists only in-frame clones, some missing. The table includes roughly 140,000 clones, roughly 88% detected once. The sequenced sample consisted of peripheral blood. The receptors were gathered from a woman in her forties or fifties with acute or convalescent COVID-19. CDR3s include the opening cysteine and the closing phenylalanine or tryptophan. The D gene is left open where the match is weak. For some rows the clone size is stated as once, few or many, or as a class when expanded; others skip it.

V: TRBV7-2; J: TRBJ2-7; D: NA; size: NA; DNA: TGTGCCAGCAGCTTAGCTCAGGCCTCCTACGAGCAGTACTTC; CDR3: CASSLAQASYEQYF
V: TRBV4-2; J: TRBJ2-2; D: TRBD2; size: NA; DNA: TGTGCCAGCAGCCAAGTTGGGGGACTAGCGGGAGTTAACCGGGAGCTGTTTTTT; CDR3: CASSQVGGLAGVNRELFF
V: TRBV19; J: TRBJ1-2; D: TRBD1; size: NA; DNA: TGTGCCAGTAGCCGAAGCCCCGGAACAGGGGAATATGGCTACACCTTC; CDR3: CASSRSPGTGEYGYTF
V: TRBV18; J: TRBJ1-2; D: TRBD1; size: NA; DNA: TGTGCCAGCTCACCACCGGGACAGGGATCTTATGGCTACACCTTC; CDR3: CASSPPGQGSYGYTF
V: TRBV29-1; J: TRBJ1-2; D: NA; size: NA; DNA: TGCAGCGTCCCTCAGGATGGGGCGCCGGGCTACACCTTC; CDR3: CSVPQDGAPGYTF
V: TRBV18; J: TRBJ2-1; D: NA; size: NA; DNA: TGTGCCAGCTCACCGCTTTCGGACATTAACAATGAGCAGTTCTTC; CDR3: CASSPLSDINNEQFF
V: TRBV24-1; J: TRBJ2-3; D: NA; size: NA; DNA: TGTGCCACCAGTGAATCAGGGGAGGGGATGGCAGATACGCAGTATTTT; CDR3: CATSESGEGMADTQYF
V: TRBV25-1; J: TRBJ2-2; D: TRBD2; size: NA; DNA: TGTGCCAGCAGCATGACTAGCGGGGTTAACACCGGGGAGCTGTTTTTT; CDR3: CASSMTSGVNTGELFF
V: TRBV2; J: TRBJ1-1; D: NA; size: NA; DNA: TGTGCCAGCAGTGGACAAGTGAACACTGAAGCTTTCTTT; CDR3: CASSGQVNTEAFF
V: TRBV7-2; J: TRBJ2-1; D: TRBD2; size: NA; DNA: TGTGCCAGCAGCTTTACGGGAGGCGGCTCCTACAATGAGCAGTTCTTC; CDR3: CASSFTGGGSYNEQFF
V: TRBV15; J: TRBJ2-4; D: NA; size: NA; DNA: TGTGCCACCAGCGCGGGACTCCACGTCGACCCCCCCAACATTCAGTACTTC; CDR3: CATSAGLHVDPPNIQYF
V: TRBV12-5; J: TRBJ2-6; D: NA; size: NA; DNA: TGTGCTAGTGGAAGCGGCGCATCTGGGGCCAACGTCCTGACTTTC; CDR3: CASGSGASGANVLTF
V: TRBV6-5; J: TRBJ1-2; D: TRBD1; size: NA; DNA: TGTGCCAGCAGTTACTCGACAGGGCTTCTCTATGGCTACACCTTC; CDR3: CASSYSTGLLYGYTF
V: TRBV10-3; J: TRBJ2-3; D: TRBD2; size: NA; DNA: TGTGCCATCAGTGAGCCCGGGACTAGCGGGGGGCGCACAGATACGCAGTATTTT; CDR3: CAISEPGTSGGRTDTQYF
V: TRBV9; J: TRBJ1-6; D: NA; size: NA; DNA: TGTGCCAGCAGCGTAGACCGGGGAGGGTCACCCCTCCACTTT; CDR3: CASSVDRGGSPLHF
V: TRBV6-5; J: TRBJ2-7; D: NA; size: NA; DNA: TGTGCCAGCAGTTATTCACAGGTTGGCTCCTACGAGCAGTACTTC; CDR3: CASSYSQVGSYEQYF
V: TRBV5-1; J: TRBJ2-4; D: TRBD2; size: NA; DNA: TGCGCCAGCAGCTTGAGCGCACTAGCGGGGAGACTTAAAAACATTCAGTACTTC; CDR3: CASSLSALAGRLKNIQYF
V: TRBV5-8; J: TRBJ1-2; D: TRBD1; size: NA; DNA: TGTGCCAGCAGCTTGGGCTCAAAGGGACAGGGATATGGCTACACCTTC; CDR3: CASSLGSKGQGYGYTF
V: TRBV2; J: TRBJ2-1; D: TRBD2; size: NA; DNA: TGTGCCAGCAGTGATATAATGGCGGGAGACTCCTACAATGAGCAGTTCTTC; CDR3: CASSDIMAGDSYNEQFF
V: TRBV7-9; J: TRBJ2-2; D: TRBD1; size: once; DNA: TGTGCCAGCAGCCGGACAGGGCTCGCCGGGGAGCTGTTTTTT; CDR3: CASSRTGLAGELFF
V: TRBV18; J: TRBJ2-5; D: NA; size: NA; DNA: TGTGCCAGCTCACCGGAGATAGTGTACCAAGAGACCCAGTACTTC; CDR3: CASSPEIVYQETQYF
V: TRBV19; J: TRBJ1-5; D: TRBD1; size: NA; DNA: TGTGCCAGTAGTACACTCTTTACAGGGGGGGGAAGCAATCAGCCCCAGCATTTT; CDR3: CASSTLFTGGGSNQPQHF
V: TRBV11-2; J: TRBJ1-6; D: NA; size: NA; DNA: TGTGCCAGCAGTTACTCCTCTCAAACTAGTTCACCCCTCCACTTT; CDR3: CASSYSSQTSSPLHF
V: TRBV5-6; J: TRBJ2-7; D: TRBD2; size: once; DNA: TGTGCCAGCAGCTACGGACTAGCGGGAGATTACGAGCAGTACTTC; CDR3: CASSYGLAGDYEQYF
V: TRBV19; J: TRBJ2-2; D: NA; size: NA; DNA: TGTGCCAGTAGTACAACCAGGAACACCGGGGAGCTGTTTTTT; CDR3: CASSTTRNTGELFF
V: TRBV29-1; J: TRBJ2-7; D: TRBD2; size: NA; DNA: TGCAGCGCCGTGGGGGCGGGAGGCTACGAGCAGTACTTC; CDR3: CSAVGAGGYEQYF
V: TRBV5-1; J: TRBJ1-1; D: TRBD1; size: NA; DNA: TGCGCCAGCAGCCAGGACAGGGGTTTGAGCACTGAAGCTTTCTTT; CDR3: CASSQDRGLSTEAFF